The T cell receptor (beta chain) under discussion was sequenced for a study of control samples from healthy donors and cancer patients. The table came from immunoSEQ multiplex PCR; TCRdb's copy has only in-frame clones and leaves some out. The repertoire has about 140,000 clones, 91% of them found once; the top ten carry less than 8.5%. Germline assignment: CDR1 MDHEN and CDR2 SYDVKM. The CDR3 sequence is 13 residues long. Between the trimmed V and J ends, which lost 3 bases and 3 bases, there was a span of 6 bases. Sample: blood. This receptor was taken from a man younger than 35 in good health. This chain connects TRBV28 to TRBJ1-5; D is unclear. The CDR3 region is CASSFSPNQPQHF. The CDR3 DNA sequence: TGTGCCAGCAGTTTTAGCCCCAATCAGCCCCAGCATTTT.